This T cell receptor beta chain is from a study of T cell repertoires in cytomegalovirus infection. Across the study: Recently identified HLA-C-restricted CMV epitopes were used, and well-studied HLA-B-restricted CMV epitopes were used as well. Public TCR beta signature analysis indicated the presence of both CMV infection and matching HLA type. The study's findings and limits: HLA-C-restricted TCR beta clonotypes specific for CMV led the ex vivo response.

This clonotype was counted only a few times. Its antigen is unknown. TCRdb called the reads again in MiXCR, with one record for every CDR3 protein. The sample shows approximately 390,000 distinct CDR3 sequences, roughly a third of them seen only once. The sequence derives from a human donor in good health (CMV status not recorded). Some clones in this sample may be carry-over from other donors' samples. Sample: cultured PBMCs, taken from culture after CMV antigen stimulation.

The CDR3 DNA reads as TGTGCCAGCAGTTACCCCGCTAGCGGGGTGGGCACAGATACGCAGTATTTT. It specifies CASSYPASGVGTDTQYF. V usage is TRBV6-2 or TRBV6-3 and J usage is TRBJ2-3, with TRBD2 matching over 9 bases. Germline lookup yields CDR1 MNHEY and CDR2 SVGEGT. The junction had 7 bases not matched to a gene; V was cut back by 2 bases and J by 1 base. The CDR3 loop spans 17 amino acids.